The 20 T cell receptor beta chains presented below share a single source sample, sequenced in a study of T cell repertoires in cytomegalovirus infection. Using its own MiXCR run on the reads, TCRdb lists one record per CDR3 protein. The table records roughly 990,000 distinct CDR3 sequences, roughly 31% of them present only once. What these receptors recognize is not known. The sequencing here drew on cultured CD8+ T cells from PBMCs, taken from culture after CMV antigen stimulation. Every receptor here comes from a human donor in good health (CMV status not recorded). Some clones in this sample may be carry-over from other donors' samples.

The gene calls are TRBV19 and TRBJ1-1; 9 nucleotides line up with TRBD1. Looked up from germline, CDR1 is LNHDA and CDR2 is SQIVND (reference sequence). CDR3 length: 14 residues. V shed 4 bases and J 6 bases; nucleotides not matched to a gene: 6. CDR3 sequence: CASSTIWDRAEAFF. The CDR3 nucleotides read TGTGCCAGTAGTACCATATGGGACAGGGCTGAAGCTTTCTTT.

The rearrangement links TRBV20-1 to TRBJ2-2; 10 bases agree with TRBD1. From germline, CDR1 is DFQATT and CDR2 SNEGSKA (reference sequence). CDR3 size: 15 residues. V trimming: 2 bases; J trimming: 11 bases; junction bases outside the gene matches: 11. As DNA, the CDR3 is TGCAGTGCTAGAATGACAGGGGGCTCTTCGTCTGAGCTGTTTTTT. As protein: CSARMTGGSSSELFF.

This clonotype has a handful of counts. The chain joins TRBV20-1 to TRBJ2-3, with a possible D match to TRBD2 (5 bases). The CDR3 length is 15 residues. CDR1 is DFQATT and CDR2 is SNEGSKA in the germline V gene (reference sequence). Between the trimmed V and J ends, which lost 2 bases and 3 bases, there was a span of 15 bases. DNA of the CDR3: TGCAGTGCTAGAACTACTAGATGGGAAACAGATACGCAGTATTTT. Residues: CSARTTRWETDTQYF.

The chain couples TRBV6-5 to TRBJ2-2; the D is unclear. Trimming shortened V by 7 bases and J by 7 bases, and 7 bases separated the two germline ends. Looked up from germline, CDR1 is MNHEY and CDR2 is SVGAGI. The CDR3 has 11 residues. In DNA, the CDR3 is TGTGCCAGCAAGAAAGTCGGGGAGCTGTTTTTT. Its translation: CASKKVGELFF.

The J gene is TRBJ1-1, the V gene TRBV19, with 8 positions matching TRBD1. The ends lost 10 bases at V and 3 bases at J; junction bases unmatched: 13. This CDR3 is 15 amino acids long. Germline CDR1 is LNHDA and CDR2 is SQIVND (reference sequence). The CDR3 region is CAIRAGGSRYTEAFF. As DNA, the CDR3 is TGTGCCATCCGGGCAGGGGGCTCTAGGTACACTGAAGCTTTCTTT.

This clonotype was seen only a few times. This sequence joins TRBV12-3 or TRBV12-4 and TRBJ2-1; tentatively, D is TRBD1 or TRBD2 (6 bases each). Trimming took off 1 base at V and 5 bases at J, with 12 bases between the two ends. CDR3 length equals 15 residues. The CDR3, as DNA: TGTGCCAGCAGTTTAGTGGAGGGGGGTAACAATGAGCAGTTCTTC. It encodes CASSLVEGGNNEQFF.

This clonotype came up a few times. This chain links TRBV5-8 with TRBJ2-3; TRBD2 matches at 13 bases. Germline V gene data show CDR1 as SGHTS and CDR2 as YDEGEE. The V segment lost 7 bases and the J segment 2 bases; nucleotides outside the gene matches: 7. The CDR3 loop spans 16 amino acids. The CDR3 region has the DNA TGTGCCAGCCAGGGAGGGACTAGCGGGGTCACAGATACGCAGTATTTT. Translation gives CASQGGTSGVTDTQYF.

This clonotype was counted many times. The chain is built from TRBV6-2 or TRBV6-3 and TRBJ1-1; D unresolved. Germline V gene sequence: CDR1 MNHEY, CDR2 SVGEGT. The germline V and J ends were trimmed by 0 bases and 1 base, with 12 bases remaining between them. The CDR3 totals 16 residues. DNA of the CDR3: TGTGCCAGCAGTTACTCGGTCCGGCATGGGAACACTGAAGCTTTCTTT. This translates into CASSYSVRHGNTEAFF.

This clonotype was picked up many times. J is TRBJ2-5 and V is TRBV7-9, with TRBD1 matching over 7 bases. With V trimmed by 6 bases and J by 1 base, 5 bases remained unmatched. The germline V gene encodes CDR1 SEHNR and CDR2 FQNEAQ (reference sequence). This CDR3 is built from 14 residues. For the CDR3, the DNA is TGTGCCAGCAGTCGGGACAGACCCCAAGAGACCCAGTACTTC. Amino acids: CASSRDRPQETQYF.

This clonotype was observed a few times. This chain links TRBV7-9 with TRBJ1-1, with no clear D. CDR1 is SEHNR and CDR2 is FQNEAQ in the germline V gene (reference sequence). The ends were cut back, 1 base at V and 6 bases at J, with 12 bases in the middle. The CDR3 covers 14 residues. The CDR3 coding sequence is TGTGCCAGCAGCTTAGTCCTCTCAACTCCTGAAGCTTTCTTT. Translating gives CASSLVLSTPEAFF.

This chain links TRBV4-3 with TRBJ1-2; 8 nucleotides align to TRBD1. The V and J ends lost 0 bases and 4 bases, in that order; junction bases with no gene match: 7. CDR1 and CDR2 (germline): LGHNA, YSLEER. This CDR3 has 16 residues. The CDR3, as DNA: TGCGCCAGCAGCCAAGATCCGGGGGACAGGCTCTATGGCTACACCTTC. Amino acid sequence: CASSQDPGDRLYGYTF.

This clonotype occurred many times. The V and J genes are TRBV7-2 and TRBJ2-3, with TRBD2 identical over 12 bases. V shed 1 base, J shed 2 bases, and the junction held 4 bases outside the gene matches. Germline V gives CDR1 SGHTA, CDR2 FQGNSA. This CDR3 is 17 amino acids long. CDR3 bases: TGTGCCAGCAGCTTAGAACTAGCGGGGGGACTCACAGATACGCAGTATTTT. It specifies CASSLELAGGLTDTQYF. The variable domain in full, completed from reference TRBV7-2 and TRBJ2-3, reads GAGVSQSPSNKVTEKGKDVELRCDPISGHTALYWYRQSLGQGLEFLIYFQGNSAPDKSGLPSDRFSAERTGGSVSTLTIQRTQQEDSAVYLCASSLELAGGLTDTQYFGPGTRLTVL.

Worth noting for this clonotype: This sequence may be a read error, since a much larger clone differs from it by one base. The chain combines TRBV7-6 with TRBJ2-3; D not resolved. Looked up from germline, CDR1 is SGHVS and CDR2 is FNYEAQ. There are 14 residues in the CDR3. V lost 0 bases to trimming and J lost 2 bases, with 6 bases between them. For the CDR3, the DNA is TGTGCCAGCAGCTTAGCGGCAACCACAGATACGCAGTATTTT. Its translation is CASSLAATTDTQYF.

This chain links TRBV6-1 with TRBJ2-5; 10 bases match TRBD2. With 3 bases clipped from V and 0 bases from J, the junction kept 7 bases outside the gene matches. CDR1 is MNHNS, CDR2 SASEGT, per germline. The CDR3 is 17 residues long. The CDR3 here is CASSDPSSGGNQETQYF. CDR3 in DNA: TGTGCCAGCAGTGACCCTTCTAGCGGGGGAAACCAAGAGACCCAGTACTTC.

This clonotype was counted between two and nine times. The V and J genes are TRBV7-3 and TRBJ2-7; 7 bases align to TRBD1. CDR1 and CDR2 from the germline V gene are SGHTA and FQGTGA. The CDR3 spans 13 residues. Trimming cost V 5 bases and J 5 bases; bases outside gene matches: 6. CDR3 bases: TGTGCCAGCAGCCCTCAGGGGGACGACGAGCAGTACGTC. It yields the protein CASSPQGDDEQYV.

The J gene is TRBJ2-3, the V gene TRBV7-4; 8 nucleotides match TRBD1. V gave up 2 bases and J gave up 5 bases; unmatched junction bases: 12. The germline CDR1 and CDR2 sequences are SGHVT and SQSDAQ. The length of the CDR3 is 17 residues. The CDR3: CASSLPGQGRRLDTQYF. The CDR3 nucleotides are TGTGCCAGCAGCTTACCTGGACAGGGAAGGAGGTTAGATACGCAGTATTTT. Variable domain in full (rest from reference TRBV7-4 and TRBJ2-3): GAGVSQSPRYKVAKRGRDVALRCDSISGHVTLYWYRQTLGQGSEVLTYSQSDAQRDKSGRPSGRFSAERPERSVSTLKIQRTEQGDSAVYLCASSLPGQGRRLDTQYFGPGTRLTVL.

The genes are TRBV20-1 and TRBJ1-2; possible D gene TRBD1, 6 bases. Trimming pared 0 bases from V and 4 bases from J, leaving 15 bases between. CDR1 DFQATT and CDR2 SNEGSKA come from the germline V gene (reference sequence). The CDR3 has 15 amino acids. The CDR3 protein is CSAREVKTGSYGYTF. CDR3 in DNA: TGCAGTGCTAGAGAAGTGAAAACAGGGAGCTATGGCTACACCTTC.

This clonotype occurred a few times. The rearrangement links TRBV7-9 to TRBJ2-1, with 9 bases identical to TRBD2. CDR1 and CDR2 (germline): SEHNR, FQNEAQ (reference sequence). Trimming took 8 bases from V and 8 from J; bases not matched to a gene: 4. CDR3 length: 12 residues. The CDR3 DNA sequence: TGTGCCAGCGGTCCTAGCGGGGATGAGCAGTTCTTC. Protein sequence: CASGPSGDEQFF.

The chain combines TRBV6-5 with TRBJ2-1; 9 nucleotides agree with TRBD2. The germline gives CDR1 MNHEY, CDR2 SVGAGI. The CDR3 runs to 15 residues. V shed 7 bases, J shed 9 bases, and the junction held 13 bases outside the gene matches. The DNA for the CDR3 is TGTGCCAGCAATTTCCTAGCGGGGACCTTTACTGAGCAGTTCTTC. Translated: CASNFLAGTFTEQFF.

Only a few counts were recorded for this clonotype. This CDR3 is CASSRSQQGALGYTF. The CDR3 DNA reads TGCGCCAGCAGCCGGAGTCAACAGGGGGCTTTGGGCTACACCTTC. The rearrangement joins TRBV4-1 to TRBJ1-2; 9 bases line up with TRBD1. V trimming: 4 bases; J trimming: 8 bases; junction bases outside the gene matches: 11. CDR3 size: 15 residues. The V gene's germline CDR1 is MGHRA and CDR2 YSYEKL.